These T cell receptor beta chains were read from a single sample in a study of T cell repertoires in aging, cancer and after chemotherapy. TCRdb used MiXCR to reprocess the multiplex PCR reads, holding one entry per CDR3 protein. The table shows around 12,000 distinct CDR3 sequences, with less than 25% occurring only once. The sequencing input was blood. All receptors derive from a human donor in good health. The conserved cysteine and the conserved F or W are not part of the CDR3 here. A row's size may be missing; if present it is once, few, many or a size class.

>few|TRBV11-2
ASSLDVTETEAF
>medium-sized|TRBV29-1
SVEDRGDTEAF
>medium-sized|TRBV6-5
ASSYSPTGELF
>medium-sized|TRBV5-6
ASTPEEPYEQY
>.|TRBV12-3/TRBV12-4
ASSSPSGGVNEQY
>medium-sized|TRBV30
AWVALLLNTEAF
>.|TRBV4-3
ASSQDHGTFNSYEQY
>few|TRBV10-3
AIRGNTEAF
>.|TRBV7-2
ASSFGQSSNQPQH
>.|TRBV6-1
ASSRGGTANEKLF
>many|TRBV6-5
ASSYPGFRNPF
>.|TRBV19
ASSRGDTQY
>few|TRBV6-5
ASMSPNYGYT
>medium-sized|TRBV29-1
SVDTQGRGETQY
>few|TRBV6-1
ASGYSNQPQH
>medium-sized|TRBV7-9
ASSLDREGNTIY
>.|TRBV6-2/TRBV6-3
ASTRDSNTDTQY
>.|TRBV15
ATSRGQGAGQPKH
>.|TRBV12-3/TRBV12-4
ASTTAGTGKHHWAF
>.|TRBV27
ASSPGTDLYGYT
>medium-sized|TRBV10-3
AISEDRDARGYT
>.|TRBV7-8
ASSPRGTSGGYNEQF
>medium-sized|TRBV7-2
ASSLGPSGGQETQY
>medium-sized|TRBV6-5
ASSSLSGAVI
>many|TRBV5-5
ASSLTGWGSSYEQY
>.|TRBV19
ASSIWGSSYNSPLH
>.|TRBV5-1
ASSPGQGGEANEQF
>.|TRBV7-2
ASSSGQSTYEQY
>.|TRBV6-1
ASSGLAGGHNEQF
>.|TRBV18
ASSRGTPMGERY
>few|TRBV7-3
ASSTGLAGGSTDTQY